These 32 T cell receptor beta chains came from one sample sequenced in a study of cytomegalovirus exposure and HLA in healthy donors. Method: immunoSEQ multiplex PCR; TCRdb's copy keeps in-frame clones and lacks some. The repertoire holds 97,000 or so clones, with less than 95% as singletons. The specimen was PBMCs. The receptors originated from a woman aged 18 to 35 in good health and CMV-seronegative.

This chain connects TRBV18 to TRBJ2-3; D gene unclear. Germline V lookup: CDR1 KGHSH, CDR2 LQKENI. This CDR3 is 15 amino acids long. Trimming removed 1 base at V and 2 bases at J, with 10 bases between. In DNA, the CDR3 is TGTGCCAGCTCACCACTGGTACAGCCCACAGATACGCAGTATTTT. This gives the protein CASSPLVQPTDTQYF.

The chain uses TRBV5-4 and TRBJ2-1, with 7 positions matching TRBD1. CDR3 length: 13 residues. J was trimmed by 14 bases and V by 4 bases; bases with no gene match: 12. The germline V gene encodes CDR1 SGHNT and CDR2 YYREEE (reference sequence). CDR3 loop: CASSLLKDREKFF. Here the CDR3 DNA reads TGTGCCAGCAGCCTATTGAAAGACAGGGAGAAGTTCTTC. Variable domain in full (rest from reference TRBV5-4 and TRBJ2-1): ETGVTQSPTHLIKTRGQQVTLRCSSQSGHNTVSWYQQALGQGPQFIFQYYREEENGRGNFPPRFSGLQFPNYSSELNVNALELDDSALYLCASSLLKDREKFFGPGTRLTVL.

The chain has TRBV9 and TRBJ2-3; no firm D call. The V and J ends lost 4 bases and 8 bases respectively, with 14 bases between them. Germline V gene lookup returns CDR1 SGDLS and CDR2 YYNGEE. The CDR3 has 13 amino acids. The DNA for the CDR3 is TGTGCCAGCAGCCCGGGTCCCGATGGTACGCAGTATTTT. Protein product: CASSPGPDGTQYF.

The chain links TRBV27 to TRBJ2-5; D is possibly TRBD1 (6 bases). CDR1 is MNHEY and CDR2 is SMNVEV in the germline V gene (reference sequence). This CDR3 is 14 amino acids long. V lost 2 bases to trimming and J lost 0 bases, with 7 bases between them. CDR3 DNA sequence: TGTGCCAGCAGTTTAAGGGGGTACCAAGAGACCCAGTACTTC. Translating it yields CASSLRGYQETQYF.

V is TRBV13 and J is TRBJ2-1; 11 bases are shared with TRBD1. CDR3 length equals 15 residues. V was pared by 5 bases and J by 9 bases, with 9 bases of the junction left unmatched. CDR1 and CDR2 (germline): PRHDT, FYEKMQ (reference sequence). The CDR3 region is CASSAGTGGLSEQFF. The CDR3 coding sequence is TGTGCCAGCAGCGCCGGGACAGGGGGTCTGAGTGAGCAGTTCTTC.

The J gene is TRBJ1-2, the V gene TRBV7-9; D gene ambiguous. Germline lookup yields CDR1 SEHNR and CDR2 FQNEAQ (reference sequence). This CDR3 has 13 amino acids. The germline V and J ends were trimmed by 3 bases and 5 bases, with 10 bases remaining between them. CDR3 DNA sequence: TGTGCCAGCAGCTTTGATCCGGGGTATGGCTACACCTTC. Translation: CASSFDPGYGYTF. The full variable domain, its missing parts supplied by reference TRBV7-9 and TRBJ1-2, is DTGVSQNPRHKITKRGQNVTFRCDPISEHNRLYWYRQTLGQGPEFLTYFQNEAQLEKSRLLSDRFSAERPKGSFSTLEIQRTEQGDSAMYLCASSFDPGYGYTFGSGTRLTVV.

The chain combines TRBV5-1 with TRBJ1-1; a weak D match, TRBD1 (6 bases). The length of the CDR3 is 12 residues. V gave up 5 bases and J gave up 4 bases, with 9 bases separating them. CDR1 and CDR2 from the germline V gene are SGHRS and YFSETQ. CDR3 region: CASRGAITEAFF. The CDR3 nucleotides read TGCGCCAGCAGGGGGGCCATCACTGAAGCTTTCTTT.

This sequence joins TRBV10-2 and TRBJ2-1; TRBD2 aligns across 7 bases. This CDR3 contains 15 residues. V lost 1 base and J lost 6; bases outside the gene matches: 6. CDR1 and CDR2 (germline): WSHSY, SAAADI. CDR3 residues: CASSEWRESGNEQFF. The CDR3 nucleotides are TGCGCCAGCAGTGAGTGGCGGGAGTCTGGCAATGAGCAGTTCTTC.

The V gene is TRBV5-4, the J gene TRBJ1-5; possible D gene TRBD1, 5 bases. With 9 bases removed from V and 6 bases from J, the gap between germline ends came to 22 bases. Germline V gene sequence: CDR1 SGHNT, CDR2 YYREEE (reference sequence). The CDR3 totals 15 residues. This CDR3 reads CAIFPGGGEGQPQHF. As DNA, the CDR3 is TGTGCCATCTTTCCGGGGGGAGGGGAGGGTCAGCCCCAGCATTTT.

The genes are TRBV6-1 and TRBJ1-1; D uncertain. The CDR3 length is 14 residues. Per germline, CDR1 MNHNS and CDR2 SASEGT. The germline V and J ends were trimmed by 3 bases and 3 bases, with 11 bases remaining between them. In DNA form, the CDR3 reads TGTGCCAGCAGTGATGCGGGAATTTACACTGAAGCTTTCTTT. Translating gives CASSDAGIYTEAFF.

This rearrangement joins TRBV19 to TRBJ1-5, with TRBD1 matching over 8 bases. The CDR3 totals 13 residues. From germline, CDR1 is LNHDA and CDR2 SQIVND (reference sequence). The CDR3 sequence: CATTGAPIQPQHF. The CDR3 bases are TGTGCAACGACAGGGGCGCCCATTCAGCCCCAGCATTTT.

V gene TRBV2 combines with J gene TRBJ2-7, with D possibly matching TRBD2 (5 bases). V was shortened by 1 base and J by 6 bases, with 13 bases between the two germline ends. Germline loops: CDR1 SNHLY, CDR2 FYNNEI. CDR3 length: 14 amino acids. The CDR3 sequence is CASSEGGVLGEQYF. DNA of the CDR3: TGTGCCAGCAGTGAAGGGGGAGTCCTTGGCGAGCAGTACTTC.

The rearrangement links TRBV5-4 to TRBJ2-2; no clear D gene. The ends were cut back, 5 bases at V and 1 base at J, with 9 bases in the middle. The CDR3 is 14 residues long. Germline CDR1 SGHNT, CDR2 YYREEE (reference sequence). This chain's CDR3 is CASRFDWNTGELFF. The CDR3 DNA follows: TGTGCCAGCAGATTCGACTGGAACACCGGGGAGCTGTTTTTT.

This clone was found once. V usage is TRBV5-4 and J usage is TRBJ2-5, with D possibly TRBD2 on 7 matching bases. CDR1 is SGHNT, CDR2 YYREEE, per germline (reference sequence). Trimming stripped 0 bases from V and 5 bases from J, with 14 bases between. The CDR3 has 15 residues. The CDR3 region is CASSLVGGASETQYF. Here the CDR3 DNA reads TGTGCCAGCAGCTTGGTTGGGGGGGCCTCGGAGACCCAGTACTTC.

This clone was seen just once. CDR3 region: CASSNWNYGYTF. The CDR3 DNA follows: TGTGCCAGCAGCAACTGGAACTATGGCTACACCTTC. The J gene is TRBJ1-2, the V gene TRBV5-4; unclear D gene. The V and J ends lost 4 bases and 2 bases respectively, with 6 bases between them. CDR1 and CDR2 (germline): SGHNT, YYREEE (reference sequence). The CDR3 has 12 amino acids. The full variable domain, with the rest looked up from reference TRBV5-4 and TRBJ1-2, is ETGVTQSPTHLIKTRGQQVTLRCSSQSGHNTVSWYQQALGQGPQFIFQYYREEENGRGNFPPRFSGLQFPNYSSELNVNALELDDSALYLCASSNWNYGYTFGSGTRLTVV.

The chain carries TRBV5-1 and TRBJ2-7; the match to TRBD1 covers 7 bases. The CDR3 contains 15 residues. Germline trimming cut 3 bases from V and 4 bases from J; bases unmatched to any gene: 10. The germline V gene has CDR1 SGHRS and CDR2 YFSETQ. The CDR3 protein is CASSWDPGQSYEQYF. The CDR3 bases are TGCGCCAGCAGCTGGGACCCGGGACAGAGTTACGAGCAGTACTTC. Full variable domain (remainder filled in from reference TRBV5-1 and TRBJ2-7): KAGVTQTPRYLIKTRGQQVTLSCSPISGHRSVSWYQQTPGQGLQFLFEYFSETQRNKGNFPGRFSGRQFSNSRSEMNVSTLELGDSALYLCASSWDPGQSYEQYFGPGTRLTVT.

This rearrangement joins TRBV11-3 to TRBJ2-3, with a possible D match to TRBD2 (6 bases). V was cut by 7 bases and J by 0 bases, with 17 bases left in between. The CDR3 has 16 residues. Looked up from germline, CDR1 is SGHNT and CDR2 is YENEEA. CDR3 bases: TGTGCCAGCAACGTCGTGGGCGGGGAGAGCACAGATACGCAGTATTTT. Translating gives CASNVVGGESTDTQYF. Drawing the rest from reference TRBV11-3 and TRBJ2-3, the complete variable domain is EAGVVQSPRYKIIEKKQPVAFWCNPISGHNTLYWYLQNLGQGPELLIRYENEEAVDDSQLPKDRFSAERLKGVDSTLKIQPAELGDSAVYLCASNVVGGESTDTQYFGPGTRLTVL.

This clone was counted a single time. This rearrangement joins TRBV12-5 to TRBJ2-7; 10 bases are shared with TRBD2. The ends lost 6 bases at V and 2 bases at J; junction bases unmatched: 4. CDR3 length: 14 amino acids. Germline CDR1 LGHNT, CDR2 FRNRAP. In DNA form, the CDR3 reads TGTGCTAGTGGCTGGACTAGCGGAACCTACGAGCAGTACTTC. Translating it yields CASGWTSGTYEQYF. The complete variable domain, with remaining parts taken from reference TRBV12-5 and TRBJ2-7, reads DARVTQTPRHKVTEMGQEVTMRCQPILGHNTVFWYRQTMMQGLELLAYFRNRAPLDDSGMPKDRFSAEMPDATLATLKIQPSEPRDSAVYFCASGWTSGTYEQYFGPGTRLTVT.

The chain employs TRBV4-2 and TRBJ1-1; TRBD1 matches at 9 bases. The J segment lost 8 bases and the V segment lost 0 bases, leaving 7 bases of the junction unmatched. This CDR3 contains 15 residues. Germline V CDR1 and CDR2: LGHNA, YNFKEQ. The CDR3 bases are TGTGCCAGCAGCCAAGAGATTCCGGGACAGGGCGAAGCTTTCTTT. Its protein is CASSQEIPGQGEAFF.

V is TRBV6-1 and J is TRBJ1-1; 7 bases fit TRBD1. Losses at the gene ends were 1 base for V and 4 bases for J; bases not matched to a gene: 3. The CDR3 spans 14 residues. Germline V gives CDR1 MNHNS, CDR2 SASEGT. The CDR3 bases are TGTGCCAGCAGTGAAGTGGACAGGAGCACTGAAGCTTTCTTT. Protein product: CASSEVDRSTEAFF.

V gene TRBV5-4 combines with J gene TRBJ2-2; D perhaps matches TRBD1 (5 bases). The CDR3 is made up of 14 amino acids. Trimming removed 2 bases at V and 1 base at J, with 6 bases between. The germline V gene has CDR1 SGHNT and CDR2 YYREEE (reference sequence). As DNA, the CDR3 is TGTGCCAGCAGCTTTACAGGGAACACCGGGGAGCTGTTTTTT. It specifies CASSFTGNTGELFF.

The rearrangement uses TRBV19 and TRBJ1-1, with D unclear. Trimming left V 5 bases short and J 6 bases short, with 16 bases between. This CDR3 spans 14 amino acids. CDR1 LNHDA and CDR2 SQIVND come from the germline V gene (reference sequence). CDR3 loop: CASSSAGFGPEAFF. CDR3 bases: TGTGCCAGTAGTTCCGCGGGATTTGGCCCTGAAGCTTTCTTT.

This sequence joins TRBV25-1 and TRBJ2-7; 8 bases are shared with TRBD2. CDR1 is MGHDK, CDR2 SYGVNS, per germline. This CDR3 contains 15 residues. V was pared by 0 bases and J by 0 bases, with 1 base of the junction left unmatched. CDR3 region: CASSEYTSGSYEQYF. In DNA, the CDR3 is TGTGCCAGCAGTGAATATACTAGCGGCTCCTACGAGCAGTACTTC.

This clone has just one count. The chain employs TRBV5-1 and TRBJ2-2; D is unresolved. The V end lost 3 bases, the J end lost 3 bases, and 9 bases lay between the germline ends. The CDR3 sequence is 14 residues long. CDR1 and CDR2 (germline): SGHRS, YFSETQ. For the CDR3, the DNA is TGCGCCAGCAGCTCAACTATGGACACCGGGGAGCTGTTTTTT. As protein: CASSSTMDTGELFF.

The chain uses TRBV18 and TRBJ1-1; D gene unclear. This CDR3 contains 14 residues. Trimming pared 4 bases from V and 2 bases from J, leaving 11 bases between. Germline CDR1 KGHSH, CDR2 LQKENI. This CDR3 is CASSRELGNTEAFF. CDR3 nucleotide sequence: TGTGCCAGCTCACGGGAGCTGGGTAACACTGAAGCTTTCTTT. The whole variable domain, filled in from reference TRBV18 and TRBJ1-1, reads NAGVMQNPRHLVRRRGQEARLRCSPMKGHSHVYWYRQLPEEGLKFMVYLQKENIIDESGMPKERFSAEFPKEGPSILRIQQVVRGDSAAYFCASSRELGNTEAFFGQGTRLTVV.

V and J are TRBV5-8 and TRBJ1-5, with 8 bases aligning to TRBD1. After removal of 4 bases from V and 7 bases from J, the junction contained 7 bases not matched to a gene. Per germline, CDR1 SGHTS and CDR2 YDEGEE. The CDR3 has 14 residues. The CDR3 DNA reads TGTGCCAGCAGCGGACAGGGCGACGGGCAGCCCCAGCATTTT. It encodes CASSGQGDGQPQHF.

This clone came up once. The J gene is TRBJ1-4, the V gene TRBV7-8, with TRBD1 as a possible D gene (5 bases). V was pared by 0 bases and J by 8 bases, with 22 bases between. CDR1 and CDR2 from the germline V gene are SGHVS and FQNEAQ. This CDR3 has 18 amino acids. The CDR3 region has the DNA TGTGCCAGCAGCTTAGCCCTTTCTGTAGGCAGGGCGCGCGAAAAACTGTTTTTT. Translating gives CASSLALSVGRAREKLFF.

The chain uses TRBV7-2 and TRBJ1-1, with D unresolved. Trimming removed 1 base from V and 6 bases from J, with 12 bases in between. The CDR3 loop spans 14 amino acids. Germline-derived CDR1 and CDR2 are SGHTA and FQGNSA. DNA of the CDR3: TGTGCCAGCAGCTTAGGCAGGTATTCTGCTGAAGCTTTCTTT. Its protein product is CASSLGRYSAEAFF.

This chain connects TRBV7-9 to TRBJ1-2; D ambiguous. The germline CDR1 and CDR2 sequences are SEHNR and FQNEAQ (reference sequence). The CDR3 runs to 14 residues. Trimming removed 2 bases from V and 6 bases from J, with 13 bases in between. The CDR3 DNA follows: TGTGCCAGCAGCTTACTAGTCCTGTTAGATGGCTACACCTTC. This translates into CASSLLVLLDGYTF.

The rearrangement links TRBV11-3 to TRBJ1-1; 8 bases match TRBD1. The trim removed 1 base at V and 3 bases at J, leaving 13 bases unmatched. The CDR3 sequence is 18 residues long. Per germline, CDR1 SGHNT and CDR2 YENEEA. Here the CDR3 DNA reads TGTGCCAGCAGCTTAGTCTTTTCAGGGGGCGCGAGAGACACTGAAGCTTTCTTT. It encodes CASSLVFSGGARDTEAFF. Complete variable domain (other parts from reference TRBV11-3 and TRBJ1-1): EAGVVQSPRYKIIEKKQPVAFWCNPISGHNTLYWYLQNLGQGPELLIRYENEEAVDDSQLPKDRFSAERLKGVDSTLKIQPAELGDSAVYLCASSLVFSGGARDTEAFFGQGTRLTVV.

The gene calls are TRBV7-9 and TRBJ2-1; TRBD1 is a possible D gene (5 bases). CDR3 length: 14 residues. Germline assignment: CDR1 SEHNR and CDR2 FQNEAQ (reference sequence). V was trimmed by 2 bases and J by 12 bases, leaving 17 bases between them. The CDR3: CASSLLGANVMQFF. Written as DNA, the CDR3 is TGTGCCAGCAGCTTACTTGGGGCCAACGTAATGCAGTTCTTC.

This clone has only one observation. The chain uses TRBV30 and TRBJ1-4; TRBD1 agrees at 7 bases. There are 13 residues in the CDR3. Germline V gene sequence: CDR1 GTSNPN, CDR2 SVGIG (reference sequence). Germline trimming cut 2 bases from V and 8 bases from J; bases unmatched to any gene: 5. This CDR3 is CAWSTGQEEKLFF. CDR3 DNA sequence: TGTGCCTGGAGTACAGGACAGGAAGAAAAACTGTTTTTT.